The 11 T cell receptor beta chains given below trace back to one sample, sequenced in a study of a mutant IDH1 vaccine in newly diagnosed glioma. The table came from immunoSEQ multiplex PCR; TCRdb's copy has only in-frame clones and leaves some out. The table lists 50,000 to 70,000 clones, roughly 82% of them singletons. Their recognized antigens are unknown. Time point reported: week 5, during vaccination. The investigators gave 300 ug of mutant IDH1 20-mer peptide in each vaccine dose, together with topical imiquimod. This specimen consisted of PBMCs, obtained from a glioma patient whose treatment included an IDH1 peptide vaccine. The receptors shown here come from a woman under 30 with glioma. Some clones in this sample may be carry-over from other donors' samples.

V usage is TRBV7-2 and J usage is TRBJ2-1; D possibly corresponds to TRBD2 (6 bases). Germline values: CDR1 SGHTA, CDR2 FQGNSA. The V and J ends lost 5 bases and 5 bases respectively, with 16 bases between them. This CDR3 spans 15 amino acids. CDR3 nucleotide sequence: TGTGCCAGCAGCGCCACTTTTGGGACTCACAATGAGCAGTTCTTC. Its protein is CASSATFGTHNEQFF.

The V gene is TRBV19, the J gene TRBJ2-1, with D hard to call. Deletions cut 1 base from V and 4 bases from J, with 5 bases between. CDR3 length equals 13 residues. Per the germline V gene, CDR1 is LNHDA and CDR2 is SQIVND (reference sequence). CDR3 DNA sequence: TGTGCCAGTAGTATAGGCGGATACAATGAGCAGTTCTTC. Amino acids: CASSIGGYNEQFF.

This clone was picked up a small number of times. The J gene is TRBJ2-7, the V gene TRBV19; 9 bases map to TRBD1. This CDR3 region has 15 residues. The V gene end was trimmed by 5 bases and the J gene end by 1 base; junction bases not matched to a gene: 6. CDR1 and CDR2 from the germline V gene are LNHDA and SQIVND (reference sequence). In DNA form, the CDR3 reads TGTGCCAGTAGTCCCGGGACAGGGTGGTCCTACGAGCAGTACTTC. It translates to CASSPGTGWSYEQYF. The full variable domain, its missing parts supplied by reference TRBV19 and TRBJ2-7, is DGGITQSPKYLFRKEGQNVTLSCEQNLNHDAMYWYRQDPGQGLRLIYYSQIVNDFQKGDIAEGYSVSREKKESFPLTVTSAQKNPTAFYLCASSPGTGWSYEQYFGPGTRLTVT.

The chain has TRBV29-1 and TRBJ2-3, with 10 positions matching TRBD2. The CDR3 extends over 14 amino acids. V dropped 5 bases and J dropped 11; count of bases not matched to a gene: 13. Germline V lookup: CDR1 SQVTM, CDR2 ANQGSEA. The CDR3 region has the DNA TGCAGCGTTCTCGAAAGCGGGAGGGCCGGTGGGCAGTATTTT. Protein: CSVLESGRAGGQYF.

This sequence joins TRBV7-9 and TRBJ1-1; no clear D gene. Trimming removed 4 bases at V and 7 bases at J, with 13 bases between. Per germline, CDR1 SEHNR and CDR2 FQNEAQ (reference sequence). This CDR3 region has 13 residues. CDR3 amino acids: CASSSRAGVEAFF. The CDR3 region has the DNA TGTGCCAGCAGCTCTCGCGCGGGAGTTGAAGCTTTCTTT.

Comment on this clone: One end of the junction fails to match germline, which may point to a read error. The chain couples TRBV19 to TRBJ2-1; D is unresolved. Germline V gene data show CDR1 as LNHDA and CDR2 as SQIVND (reference sequence). This CDR3 contains 15 residues. The CDR3 loop is CASSIDLDSYNEQLF. The CDR3 DNA reads as TGTGCCAGTAGTATAGACCTAGATAGCTACAATGAGCAGCTCTTC.

CDR3 protein: CASAGQLLAKNIQYF. The CDR3 DNA reads as TGTGCCAGCGCAGGGCAGCTTCTAGCCAAAAACATTCAGTACTTC. The chain links TRBV6-1 to TRBJ2-4; D perhaps matches TRBD1 (5 bases). Germline CDR1 is MNHNS and CDR2 is SASEGT. V dropped 8 bases and J dropped 0 bases, with 14 bases sitting between them. This CDR3 spans 15 amino acids.

The table lists this clone with a count of one. The rearrangement uses TRBV5-4 and TRBJ1-2, with 7 bases matching TRBD1. Germline V lookup: CDR1 SGHNT, CDR2 YYREEE (reference sequence). The ends lost 0 bases at V and 4 bases at J; junction bases unmatched: 9. CDR3 length: 16 residues. In nucleotides, the CDR3 is TGTGCCAGCAGCTTGGCGGCAGGGGGGAGTGGCTATGGCTACACCTTC. It specifies CASSLAAGGSGYGYTF.

The J gene is TRBJ2-7, the V gene TRBV4-3; TRBD2 aligns across 8 bases. Trimming cost V 4 bases and J 0 bases; bases outside gene matches: 2. The CDR3 extends over 14 amino acids. In germline, CDR1 is LGHNA, CDR2 YSLEER. DNA of the CDR3: TGCGCCAGCAGCCCGGGGGGGGACTCCTACGAGCAGTACTTC. It translates to CASSPGGDSYEQYF.

This clone was counted only a few times. V usage is TRBV6-1 and J usage is TRBJ1-1; D is ambiguous. V lost 8 bases and J lost 2, with 12 bases in between. CDR3 length: 13 residues. Germline V CDR1 and CDR2: MNHNS, SASEGT. The CDR3: CASLLQRNTEAFF. As DNA, the CDR3 is TGTGCCAGCTTATTACAGCGAAACACTGAAGCTTTCTTT.

J is TRBJ1-1 and V is TRBV5-1; TRBD1 matches 10 bases. Trimming took 0 bases from V and 5 from J; bases not matched to a gene: 7. Germline values: CDR1 SGHRS, CDR2 YFSETQ. The length of the CDR3 is 16 residues. The CDR3 region is CASSLDGTGVNTEAFF. CDR3 coding DNA: TGCGCCAGCAGCTTGGACGGGACAGGGGTAAATACTGAAGCTTTCTTT.